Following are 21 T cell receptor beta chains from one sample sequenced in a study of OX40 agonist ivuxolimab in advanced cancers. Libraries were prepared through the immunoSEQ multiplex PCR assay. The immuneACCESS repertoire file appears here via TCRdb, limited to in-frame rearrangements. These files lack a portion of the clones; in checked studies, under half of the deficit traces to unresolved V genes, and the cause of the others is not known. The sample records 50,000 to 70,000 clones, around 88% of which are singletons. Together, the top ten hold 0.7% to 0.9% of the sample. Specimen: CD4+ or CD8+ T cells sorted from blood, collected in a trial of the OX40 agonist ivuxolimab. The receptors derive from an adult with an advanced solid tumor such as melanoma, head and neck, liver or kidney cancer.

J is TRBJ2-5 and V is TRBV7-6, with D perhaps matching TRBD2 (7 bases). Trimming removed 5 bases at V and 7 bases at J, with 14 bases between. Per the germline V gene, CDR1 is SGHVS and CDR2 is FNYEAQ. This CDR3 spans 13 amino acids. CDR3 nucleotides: TGTGCCAGCAGCGATAGAGGGGGGGGGACCCAGTACTTC. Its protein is CASSDRGGGTQYF.

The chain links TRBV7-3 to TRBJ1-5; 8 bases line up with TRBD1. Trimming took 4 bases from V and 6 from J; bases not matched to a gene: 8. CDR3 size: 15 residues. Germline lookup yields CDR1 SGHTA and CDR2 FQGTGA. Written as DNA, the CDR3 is TGTGCCAGCAGCTCAAAGACAGGGGTCAGTCAGCCCCAGCATTTT. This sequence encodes CASSSKTGVSQPQHF.

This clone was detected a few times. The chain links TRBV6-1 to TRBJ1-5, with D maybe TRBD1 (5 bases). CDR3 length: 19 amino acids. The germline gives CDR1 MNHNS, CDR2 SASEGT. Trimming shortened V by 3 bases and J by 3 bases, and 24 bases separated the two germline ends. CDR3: CASSDRGNRRLIVNQPQHF. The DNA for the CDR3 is TGTGCCAGCAGTGACCGGGGGAACAGGCGGTTAATAGTCAATCAGCCCCAGCATTTT.

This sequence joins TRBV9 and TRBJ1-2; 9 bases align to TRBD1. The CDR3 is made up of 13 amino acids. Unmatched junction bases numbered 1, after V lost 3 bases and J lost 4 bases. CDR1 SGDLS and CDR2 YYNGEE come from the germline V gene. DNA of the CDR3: TGTGCCAGCAGCGGGACAGGGGTCTATGGCTACACCTTC. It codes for CASSGTGVYGYTF.

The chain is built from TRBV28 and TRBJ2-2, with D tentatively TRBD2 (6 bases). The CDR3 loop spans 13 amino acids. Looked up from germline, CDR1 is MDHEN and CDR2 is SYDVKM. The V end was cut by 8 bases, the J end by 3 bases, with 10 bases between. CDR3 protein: CASWDWDTGELFF. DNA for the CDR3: TGTGCCAGCTGGGACTGGGACACCGGGGAGCTGTTTTTT. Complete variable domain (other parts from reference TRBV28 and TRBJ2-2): DVKVTQSSRYLVKRTGEKVFLECVQDMDHENMFWYRQDPGLGLRLIYFSYDVKMKEKGDIPEGYSVSREKKERFSLILESASTNQTSMYLCASWDWDTGELFFGEGSRLTVL.

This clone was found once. This CDR3 is CASSPLGGREREQYF. The CDR3 region has the DNA TGTGCCAGCAGCCCCCTCGGAGGGAGAGAGCGCGAGCAGTACTTC. V gene TRBV11-2 combines with J gene TRBJ2-7, with D perhaps matching TRBD2 (6 bases). The ends were cut back, 5 bases at V and 6 bases at J, with 20 bases in the middle. Per germline, CDR1 SGHAT and CDR2 FQNNGV. The CDR3 consists of 15 residues.

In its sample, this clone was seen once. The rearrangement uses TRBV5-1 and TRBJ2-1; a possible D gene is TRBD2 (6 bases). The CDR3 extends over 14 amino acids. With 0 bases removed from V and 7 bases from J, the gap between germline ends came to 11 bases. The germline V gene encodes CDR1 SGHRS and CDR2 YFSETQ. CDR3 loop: CASSLAPTRNEQFF. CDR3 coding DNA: TGCGCCAGCAGCTTGGCCCCGACTAGGAATGAGCAGTTCTTC. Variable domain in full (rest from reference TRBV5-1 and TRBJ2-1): KAGVTQTPRYLIKTRGQQVTLSCSPISGHRSVSWYQQTPGQGLQFLFEYFSETQRNKGNFPGRFSGRQFSNSRSEMNVSTLELGDSALYLCASSLAPTRNEQFFGPGTRLTVL.

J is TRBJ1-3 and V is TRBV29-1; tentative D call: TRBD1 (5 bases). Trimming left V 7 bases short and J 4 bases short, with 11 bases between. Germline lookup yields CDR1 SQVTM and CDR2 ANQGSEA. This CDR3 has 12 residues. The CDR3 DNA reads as TGCAGCGGTGGGGGGAACGGAAACACCATATATTTT. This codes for CSGGGNGNTIYF.

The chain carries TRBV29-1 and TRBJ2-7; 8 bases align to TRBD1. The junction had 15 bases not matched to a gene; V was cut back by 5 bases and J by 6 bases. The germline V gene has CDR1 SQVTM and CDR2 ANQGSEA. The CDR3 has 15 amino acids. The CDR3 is CSVMSGGASKREQYF. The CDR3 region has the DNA TGCAGCGTTATGTCAGGGGGCGCGTCCAAACGCGAGCAGTACTTC.

The CDR3 protein is CASSLEKTSGSWGSSYNEQFF. CDR3 DNA sequence: TGTGCCAGCAGCTTAGAGAAGACTAGCGGTTCTTGGGGGAGCTCCTACAATGAGCAGTTCTTC. The chain employs TRBV7-8 and TRBJ2-1; 9 positions match TRBD2. The CDR3 covers 21 residues. The V gene's germline CDR1 is SGHVS and CDR2 FQNEAQ. The J segment lost 0 bases and the V segment lost 1 base, leaving 16 bases of the junction unmatched.

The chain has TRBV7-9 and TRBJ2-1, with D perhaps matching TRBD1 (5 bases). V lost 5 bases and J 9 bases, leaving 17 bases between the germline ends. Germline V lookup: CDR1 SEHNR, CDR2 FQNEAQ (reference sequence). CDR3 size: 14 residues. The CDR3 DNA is TGTGCCAGCAGCCCCTCGGCAGGGCGAGGTGAGCAGTTCTTC. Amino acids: CASSPSAGRGEQFF.

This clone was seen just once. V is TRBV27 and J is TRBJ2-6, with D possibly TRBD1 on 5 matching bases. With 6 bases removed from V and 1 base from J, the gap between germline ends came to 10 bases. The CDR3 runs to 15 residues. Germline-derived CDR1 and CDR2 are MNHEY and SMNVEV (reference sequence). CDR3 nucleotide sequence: TGTGCCAGCAGCCTAGGGGTTTCTGGGGCCAACGTCCTGACTTTC. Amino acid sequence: CASSLGVSGANVLTF.

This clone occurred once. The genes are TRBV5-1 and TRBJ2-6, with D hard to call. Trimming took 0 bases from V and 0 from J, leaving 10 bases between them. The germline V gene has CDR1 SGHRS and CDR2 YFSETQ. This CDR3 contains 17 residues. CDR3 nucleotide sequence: TGCGCCAGCAGCTTGGCGTCCACCAGCTCTGGGGCCAACGTCCTGACTTTC. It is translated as CASSLASTSSGANVLTF.

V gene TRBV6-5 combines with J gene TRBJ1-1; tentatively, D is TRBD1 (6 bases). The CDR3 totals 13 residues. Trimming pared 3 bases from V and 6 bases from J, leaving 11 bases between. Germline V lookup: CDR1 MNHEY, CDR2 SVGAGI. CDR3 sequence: CASSYTDRPEAFF. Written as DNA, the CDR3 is TGTGCCAGCAGTTATACGGACAGACCTGAAGCTTTCTTT.

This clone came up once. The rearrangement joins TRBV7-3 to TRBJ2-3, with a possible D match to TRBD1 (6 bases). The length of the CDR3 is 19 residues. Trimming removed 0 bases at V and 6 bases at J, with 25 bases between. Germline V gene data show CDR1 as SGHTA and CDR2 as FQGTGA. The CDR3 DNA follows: TGTGCCAGCAGCTTAACGGAGGCAGGGGCCTCGTCGGCGATGGATACGCAGTATTTT. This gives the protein CASSLTEAGASSAMDTQYF.

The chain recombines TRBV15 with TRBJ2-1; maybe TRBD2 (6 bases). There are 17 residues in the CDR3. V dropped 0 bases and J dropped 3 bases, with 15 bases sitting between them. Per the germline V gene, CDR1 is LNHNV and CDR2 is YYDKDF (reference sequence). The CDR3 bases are TGTGCCACCAGCAGAGATCGGGGCGGGATGGTCTACAATGAGCAGTTCTTC. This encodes CATSRDRGGMVYNEQFF.

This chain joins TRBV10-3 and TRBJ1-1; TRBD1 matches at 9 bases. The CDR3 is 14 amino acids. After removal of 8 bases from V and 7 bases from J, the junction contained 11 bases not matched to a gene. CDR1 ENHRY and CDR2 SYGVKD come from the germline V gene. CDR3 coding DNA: TGTGCCATCGGTACACAGGGGGCGCGGGGTGAAGCTTTCTTT. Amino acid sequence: CAIGTQGARGEAFF.

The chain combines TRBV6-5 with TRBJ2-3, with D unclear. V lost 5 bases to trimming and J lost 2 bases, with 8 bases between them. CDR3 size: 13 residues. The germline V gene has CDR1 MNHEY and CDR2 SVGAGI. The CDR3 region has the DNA TGTGCCAGCAGTACTCGAGCCACAGATACGCAGTATTTT. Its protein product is CASSTRATDTQYF.

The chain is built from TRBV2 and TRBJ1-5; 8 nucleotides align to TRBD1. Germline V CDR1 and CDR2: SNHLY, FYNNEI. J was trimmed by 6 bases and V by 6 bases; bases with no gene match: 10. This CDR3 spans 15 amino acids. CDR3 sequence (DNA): TGTGCCAGCAGCACACAGGGGGTCCACACTCAGCCCCAGCATTTT. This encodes CASSTQGVHTQPQHF. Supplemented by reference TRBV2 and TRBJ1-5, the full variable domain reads EPEVTQTPSHQVTQMGQEVILRCVPISNHLYFYWYRQILGQKVEFLVSFYNNEISEKSEIFDDQFSVERPDGSNFTLKIRSTKLEDSAMYFCASSTQGVHTQPQHFGDGTRLSIL.

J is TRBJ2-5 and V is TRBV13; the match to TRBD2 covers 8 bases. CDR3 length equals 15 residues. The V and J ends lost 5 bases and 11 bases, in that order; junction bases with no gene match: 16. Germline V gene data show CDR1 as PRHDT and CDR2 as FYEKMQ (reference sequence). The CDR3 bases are TGTGCCAGCAGCCCAGCAGACCGGATCGGGGGGGAGCAGTACTTC. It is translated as CASSPADRIGGEQYF.

The CDR3 DNA follows: TGCGCCAGCAGCTTGCAGGGGGCGCGTGATACGCAGTATTTT. This sequence encodes CASSLQGARDTQYF. The V call is TRBV5-1, the J call TRBJ2-3; 8 nucleotides line up with TRBD1. Germline V gene sequence: CDR1 SGHRS, CDR2 YFSETQ. V lost 1 base to trimming and J lost 6 bases; unmatched junction nucleotides: 4. The CDR3 has 14 residues.